The subject of this entry is one T cell receptor beta chain. Antigen specificity is unknown. The source of the sample is a study of blood T cells in healthy people across ages. Study results and caveats: Shifts in expanded clonotypes may have been confounded by donor CMV status, which was unknown.

J gave up 7 bases and V 1 base, and 10 bases lay outside the gene matches. The length of the CDR3 is 17 residues. A second PCR, run for about 6 to 11 cycles, used a sample-barcoded 5' primer plus a J-beta primer mix. From the 5' RACE reads, TCRdb called clonotypes with MiXCR, one entry per CDR3 protein. The sample has 800,000 to 950,000 distinct CDR3 sequences; 25% to 30% are singletons. These same data were also listed under a study on T cells of mothers and their children. That source notes: In both related and unrelated pairs, TCR recombination output is shaped similarly by thymic selection.

This clonotype was sampled from a middle-aged woman in good health. The gene calls are TRBV12-3 or TRBV12-4 and TRBJ2-1, with 10 bases fitting TRBD2. Sequences were obtained from blood. The CDR3 here is CASSLVWASGRGNEQFF. Here the CDR3 DNA reads TGTGCCAGCAGTTTAGTGTGGGCTAGCGGGAGAGGTAATGAGCAGTTCTTC.